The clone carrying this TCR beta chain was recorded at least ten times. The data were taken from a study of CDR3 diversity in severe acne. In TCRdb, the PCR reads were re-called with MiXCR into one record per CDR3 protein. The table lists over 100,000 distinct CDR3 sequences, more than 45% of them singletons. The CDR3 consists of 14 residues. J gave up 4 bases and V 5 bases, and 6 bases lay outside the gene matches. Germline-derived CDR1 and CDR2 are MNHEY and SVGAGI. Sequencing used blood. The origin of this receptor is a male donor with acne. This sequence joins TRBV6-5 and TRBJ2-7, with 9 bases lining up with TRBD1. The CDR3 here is CASSPRDRVYEQYF. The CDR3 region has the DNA TGTGCCAGCAGTCCCCGGGACAGGGTGTACGAGCAGTACTTC.